This T cell receptor (beta chain) was identified in a study of T cell changes during pregnancy in multiple sclerosis. Trimming removed 5 bases from V and 4 bases from J, with 11 bases in between. CDR3 length: 13 amino acids. Looked up from germline, CDR1 is SNHLY and CDR2 is FYNNEI. The assay was immunoSEQ multiplex PCR, and TCRdb's table has in-frame clones only and misses some. The repertoire has about 50,000 clones, approximately 90% of them found once; the top ten carry roughly 0.4%. The sample consisted of CD4+ T cells from peripheral blood mononuclear cells, taken after pregnancy. This clonotype originated in a female donor with multiple sclerosis, enrolled in a pregnancy study. The V gene is TRBV2, the J gene TRBJ1-2; D uncertain. The CDR3 loop reads CASSPGPIYGYTF. The CDR3 nucleotides read TGTGCCAGCAGTCCCGGTCCAATCTATGGCTACACCTTC.